This T cell receptor (beta chain) was identified in a study of cytomegalovirus exposure and HLA in healthy donors (dated by TCRdb to about 2017). The study in broad terms: In an earlier analysis of about 560 of the donors, 276 Gb of sequence data and 120 million or so unique TCR beta sequences from approximately 180 million T cells were reported. An early release that covered about 600 HLA-typed donors contained approximately 300 gigabases of sequencing data and about 93 million unique TCR sequences. Of the roughly 400 genotyped donors, 75% to 85% were placed in the genetic ancestry cluster associated with self-reported Caucasian donors. The study aimed to test whether cataloging public T cell receptors could reveal signatures of past pathogen exposure. The T cell repertoires of 666 subjects were profiled by immunosequencing and related to cytomegalovirus serostatus. In addition to the first cohort of approximately 670 subjects, a separate validation cohort of over 90 different subjects was used. The study combined high-throughput TCR immunosequencing, statistical association of individual TCRs with disease status, and machine learning to predict cytomegalovirus infection status. To study patterns of TCR occurrence, a later analysis re-analyzed previously published TCR beta repertoires from 650 to 750 donors and added high-resolution HLA genotyping. The later analysis used no new phenotypic data to find candidate immune exposures, relying instead on TCR beta sequences and their occurrence across donors. An earlier analysis of approximately 640 of the donors applied high-throughput TCR beta sequencing to assess whether each TCR beta V gene segment acted as functional or pseudogenic. Donor age, sex, ethnicity and CMV serostatus were compiled alongside the repertoire data. Genome-wide SNP genotypes for about three fifths of the roughly 670 donors were used in a later genetic analysis, which treated that subset as a discovery cohort. Every discovery cohort repertoire had been produced on one sequencing platform. Both class I and class II loci were covered by HLA typing, at four-digit resolution. The number of typed donors differed by locus: roughly 629-630 for A, B, C, DRB1 and DQB1; 500 to 550 for DQA1; 606 for DPA1; and around 470 for DPB1. Because of strong linkage in the cohort, roughly five DR-DQ haplotypes were treated as single units for association and clustering. Across approximately 400 genotyped donors of the cohort, an average of about 220,000 unique TCR beta nucleotide sequences per donor were sequenced, and approximately 17% of those sequences were non-productive.

The full study reports these points: Because counts were too low, around 18 rarely observed V segments, including chromosome 9 orphons, were left out of the earlier analysis of over 550 of the donors. Three of the identified cytomegalovirus-associated TCR beta chains were confirmed in vitro to be specific for cytomegalovirus antigens. Across donors, most TCR sequences were observed very rarely, whereas some public TCRs were present in many individuals. For the cohort, immune exposure information was limited to CMV serostatus. Correlated functional status among segregating V segments might reflect linkage disequilibrium, but an unknown experimental factor could not be ruled out. The classifier was reported to diagnose cytomegalovirus status with high specificity and sensitivity in both the original cohort and the validation cohort. According to a later analysis, most CMV-associated TCR beta chains appeared to be HLA-restricted, and the HLA associations seemed to be driven largely by CMV exposure. In an earlier analysis of 587 of the donors, most TCR beta V segments were observed in productive rearrangements about 87% or about 30% of the time, broadly matching IMGT annotations. In this cohort, only TCR beta chains were sequenced, and detectable features were limited by the absence of alpha or paired-chain data. In a later analysis, 15,000 to 20,000 TCR beta sequences were associated with specific HLA alleles at a false discovery rate of 0.05. Because some donors lacked HLA typing at each locus, the association tests relied only on the typed subset. In a later analysis, HLA-associated TCR beta chains showed more clonal expansion and lower generation probabilities than non-associated chains that were equally common. Strong co-occurrence of HLA alleles, especially DR and DQ, made assigning TCR associations to individual alleles difficult. Presence/absence analyses assumed roughly uniform sequencing depth across donors, an assumption that may not hold. The 87-base-pair reads could not distinguish some IMGT-functional V segments, including TRBV6-2 and TRBV6-3, so those segments were excluded. According to a later analysis, parvovirus B19, influenza, CMV and Epstein-Barr virus appeared linked to several top co-occurrence clusters. V-gene and J-gene trimming of TCR beta chains was associated with a missense DCLRE1C variant in a later genetic analysis, and the association was replicated in an independent cohort. In a later analysis, TCR association rates were found to vary across HLA loci, with the most associated TCRs seen for DRB1 alleles and the fewest for HLA-C alleles. A cluster of highly shared sequence variants was judged likely to represent a technical artifact of the sequencing pipeline. The authors suggested that the approach could potentially be extended to other disease states and immunological phenotypes. The study gave a list of roughly 150 TCR beta chains associated with cytomegalovirus. Compared with the roughly 670-donor mean, donors in an Asian-associated ancestry cluster had fewer N-insertions in productive TCRs, according to a later genetic analysis. A further reported finding was that TCR beta sequences accurately predicted the HLA-A and HLA-B alleles for most subjects in the first cohort.

The V and J ends are trimmed by 1 base and 3 bases, leaving 13 bases between them. Counted from cysteine to phenylalanine, this CDR3 has 16 amino acids. Only the CDR3 portion is preserved as DNA: 48 bases, with reading frame beginning at the first base. The germline V gene sets CDR1 to MGHDK and CDR2 to SYGVNS. This clone was counted once. Its antigen has not been determined. Per-base quality was not reported, and no clone a single base away is much larger than it. In total, approximately 690 healthy bone marrow donors made up the cohort. All cohort members were sampled while nominally healthy, although unrecorded immune exposures were likely present. The donor was CMV seronegative and was included in the group of around 320 seronegative cohort members. Each donor provided a peripheral blood sample, and peripheral blood mononuclear cells were used for TCR beta sequencing. The Qiagen DNeasy Blood Extraction Kit was used to extract genomic DNA from the blood cell samples.

Library preparation employed the immunoSEQ multiplex PCR assay. The multiplex PCR relied on a mix of 60 forward primers for TCR Vbeta segments and 13 reverse primers for TCR Jbeta segments. A multiplex PCR assay on genomic DNA amplified the CDR3 region of rearranged TCR beta genes. The Illumina HiSeq System was used to sequence the amplified TCR beta libraries as 87-base-pair reads. Turning to the authors' computational methods: A later analysis counted 75 million to 100 million unique TCR beta chains across the 670 or so repertoires, and some 11 million of these chains were shared by at least two donors. A nearest-neighbor algorithm error-corrected the raw reads and collapsed the reads into unique sequences, merging closely related sequences to remove PCR and sequencing errors. CDR3 sequences were aligned to IMGT reference sequences to assign V, D and J gene segments. For a sequence to be retained, at least a six-nucleotide match to both a V gene segment and a J gene segment was required. Rearrangements were called productive when the CDR3 lacked stop codons and stayed in frame with V and J; all others were non-productive. Following IMGT convention, CDR3 was defined as the stretch from the second conserved V-encoded cysteine up to the conserved J-encoded phenylalanine. In an earlier analysis of approximately 590 of the donors, sequences lacking an unambiguous match to a single V gene segment were excluded. In an earlier analysis of some 590 of the donors, V segments were called functional above 56.7% productive rearrangements and were called segregating when the between-donor standard deviation exceeded 5%. A statistical classification framework was built to diagnose cytomegalovirus status from the catalog of TCR beta chain sequences. In a later analysis, V and J genes were assigned by comparing TCR nucleotide sequences against IMGT/GENE-DB human TR gene sequences. A later analysis assigned CDR3 sequences and most-parsimonious VDJ recombination scenarios with the TCRdist pipeline. In a later analysis, each TCR beta chain was defined by its CDR3 amino acid sequence together with its V-gene family, and reads lacking a unique V-gene family were excluded. In a later analysis, several hundred highly shared, low-generation-probability nucleotide sequences were removed to address suspected cross-contamination and a sequencing artifact. In a later analysis, a clonal expansion index for each public chain was calculated from normalized within-repertoire ranks of inferred template counts. In a later analysis, generation probabilities were computed with a VDJ recombination model fitted to out-of-frame rearrangements, and the resulting probabilities were checked against IGoR. A later analysis scored TCR-TCR, TCR-HLA and TCR-CMV co-occurrence with hypergeometric tests, applying a repertoire-size bias correction to TCR pairs. A later analysis estimated false discovery rates by permuting HLA or CMV assignments 20 times. In a later analysis, co-occurring TCRs were grouped using DBSCAN, and TCRdist sequence similarity was added for clustering within HLA-allele-positive subsets. Co-occurrence clustering excluded repertoires with fewer than 30,000 or more than 120,000 public chains, plus five with anomalous nucleotide sharing. TCRdb stores this immuneACCESS table with in-frame sequences only. Part of the clones is absent; in the studies checked, under half of the shortfall reflects unresolved V genes, and no reason is known for the rest. The V and J calls and clone size were taken over from that table, and D and trimming were inferred from the DNA. This sample holds some 150,000 clones; 65% to 85% were observed only once. Together, the top ten hold approximately 1.5% of the sample.

The sample taken for sequencing was PBMCs. The V gene is TRBV25-1 and the J gene is TRBJ2-4, with TRBD2 as a weak D call on 5 bases. The sequence was collected from a woman aged 18-29 years in good health and CMV-seronegative. The CDR3 sequence is CASSESVSGVKNIQYF. The DNA reads TGTGCCAGCAGTGAATCAGTCTCCGGGGTCAAAAACATTCAGTACTTC.